A single sample is the source of the 6 T cell receptor beta chains below, sequenced in a study of human T cells and chemical hapten exposure. Time point denoted: patch test 3, about 24 weeks after DPC sensitization. Treatment noted: therapeutic diphenylcyclopropenone sensitization with weekly scalp DPC. TCRdb re-called the RACE reads with MiXCR, one entry per CDR3 protein. The sample gives 95,000 to 150,000 distinct CDR3 sequences, about 11% of which show up once; over 2% is in the top ten. The sample in question was whole blood, obtained in connection with sensitization to the hapten diphenylcyclopropenone (DPC). The receptors were sampled from a woman aged 45-59 years with alopecia areata. Some clones in this sample may be carry-over from other donors' samples.

Many counts were recorded for this clonotype. This chain connects TRBV6-6 to TRBJ2-5, with D possibly matching TRBD2 (5 bases). There are 12 residues in the CDR3. V gave up 5 bases and J gave up 11 bases, with 15 bases separating them. Germline-derived CDR1 and CDR2 are MNHNY and SVGAGI (reference sequence). Here the CDR3 reads CASSPARAGQYF. The CDR3, as DNA: TGTGCCAGCAGTCCCGCGAGGGCCGGACAGTACTTC.

The chain combines TRBV4-3 with TRBJ2-3; 10 nucleotides match TRBD2. This CDR3 has 16 residues. J was trimmed by 0 bases and V by 2 bases; bases with no gene match: 2. In germline, CDR1 is LGHNA, CDR2 YSLEER. Here the CDR3 DNA reads TGCGCCAGCAGCCAAACTAGCGGGGCTAGCACAGATACGCAGTATTTT. The encoded protein is CASSQTSGASTDTQYF.

Only a few counts were recorded for this clonotype. The rearrangement uses TRBV7-3 and TRBJ1-2; the D gene is possibly TRBD1 (6 bases). CDR3 length equals 14 residues. Germline-derived CDR1 and CDR2 are SGHTA and FQGTGA. With 3 bases removed from V and 2 bases from J, the gap between germline ends came to 10 bases. CDR3 protein: CASSFRTVNYGYTF. The CDR3 nucleotides are TGTGCCAGCAGCTTTCGGACAGTGAACTATGGCTACACCTTC.

This CDR3 reads CASSLDAGGITDTQYF. For the CDR3, the DNA is TGTGCCAGCAGCTTAGACGCGGGAGGAATCACAGATACGCAGTATTTT. The rearrangement joins TRBV7-2 to TRBJ2-3, with 8 bases lining up with TRBD2. Trimming at V came to 1 base and at J to 2 bases, leaving 5 bases not matched to a gene. The CDR3 sequence is 16 residues long. Germline CDR1 reads SGHTA; CDR2 reads FQGNSA.

CDR3 protein: CASSYSRTPGNQPQHF. The CDR3 nucleotides are TGTGCCAGCAGTTACTCCAGGACGCCGGGCAATCAGCCCCAGCATTTT. The chain uses TRBV6-2 or TRBV6-3 and TRBJ1-5; D unclear. The V end lost 0 bases, the J end lost 2 bases, and 11 bases lay between the germline ends. Germline CDR1 MNHEY, CDR2 SVGEGT. This CDR3 has 16 residues.

This clonotype was found a few times. The V gene is TRBV10-3, the J gene TRBJ2-3; 10 bases line up with TRBD2. CDR1 and CDR2 (germline): ENHRY, SYGVKD. The CDR3 extends over 15 amino acids. The ends lost 6 bases at V and 5 bases at J; junction bases unmatched: 8. This CDR3 is CAISGGTSARDTQYF. The CDR3 bases are TGTGCCATCAGCGGTGGGACTAGCGCGAGAGATACGCAGTATTTT.